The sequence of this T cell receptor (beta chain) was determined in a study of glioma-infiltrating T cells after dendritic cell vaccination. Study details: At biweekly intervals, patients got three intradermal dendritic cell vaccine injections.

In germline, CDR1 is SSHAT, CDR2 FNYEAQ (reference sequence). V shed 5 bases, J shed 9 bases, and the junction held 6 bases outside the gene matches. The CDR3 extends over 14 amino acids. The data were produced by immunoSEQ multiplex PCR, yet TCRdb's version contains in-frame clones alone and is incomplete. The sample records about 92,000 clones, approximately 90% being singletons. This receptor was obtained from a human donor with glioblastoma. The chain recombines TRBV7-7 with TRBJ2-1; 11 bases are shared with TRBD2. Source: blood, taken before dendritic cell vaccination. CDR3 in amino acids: CASSPTSGVSEQFF. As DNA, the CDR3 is TGTGCCAGCAGCCCGACTAGCGGGGTATCTGAGCAGTTCTTC.